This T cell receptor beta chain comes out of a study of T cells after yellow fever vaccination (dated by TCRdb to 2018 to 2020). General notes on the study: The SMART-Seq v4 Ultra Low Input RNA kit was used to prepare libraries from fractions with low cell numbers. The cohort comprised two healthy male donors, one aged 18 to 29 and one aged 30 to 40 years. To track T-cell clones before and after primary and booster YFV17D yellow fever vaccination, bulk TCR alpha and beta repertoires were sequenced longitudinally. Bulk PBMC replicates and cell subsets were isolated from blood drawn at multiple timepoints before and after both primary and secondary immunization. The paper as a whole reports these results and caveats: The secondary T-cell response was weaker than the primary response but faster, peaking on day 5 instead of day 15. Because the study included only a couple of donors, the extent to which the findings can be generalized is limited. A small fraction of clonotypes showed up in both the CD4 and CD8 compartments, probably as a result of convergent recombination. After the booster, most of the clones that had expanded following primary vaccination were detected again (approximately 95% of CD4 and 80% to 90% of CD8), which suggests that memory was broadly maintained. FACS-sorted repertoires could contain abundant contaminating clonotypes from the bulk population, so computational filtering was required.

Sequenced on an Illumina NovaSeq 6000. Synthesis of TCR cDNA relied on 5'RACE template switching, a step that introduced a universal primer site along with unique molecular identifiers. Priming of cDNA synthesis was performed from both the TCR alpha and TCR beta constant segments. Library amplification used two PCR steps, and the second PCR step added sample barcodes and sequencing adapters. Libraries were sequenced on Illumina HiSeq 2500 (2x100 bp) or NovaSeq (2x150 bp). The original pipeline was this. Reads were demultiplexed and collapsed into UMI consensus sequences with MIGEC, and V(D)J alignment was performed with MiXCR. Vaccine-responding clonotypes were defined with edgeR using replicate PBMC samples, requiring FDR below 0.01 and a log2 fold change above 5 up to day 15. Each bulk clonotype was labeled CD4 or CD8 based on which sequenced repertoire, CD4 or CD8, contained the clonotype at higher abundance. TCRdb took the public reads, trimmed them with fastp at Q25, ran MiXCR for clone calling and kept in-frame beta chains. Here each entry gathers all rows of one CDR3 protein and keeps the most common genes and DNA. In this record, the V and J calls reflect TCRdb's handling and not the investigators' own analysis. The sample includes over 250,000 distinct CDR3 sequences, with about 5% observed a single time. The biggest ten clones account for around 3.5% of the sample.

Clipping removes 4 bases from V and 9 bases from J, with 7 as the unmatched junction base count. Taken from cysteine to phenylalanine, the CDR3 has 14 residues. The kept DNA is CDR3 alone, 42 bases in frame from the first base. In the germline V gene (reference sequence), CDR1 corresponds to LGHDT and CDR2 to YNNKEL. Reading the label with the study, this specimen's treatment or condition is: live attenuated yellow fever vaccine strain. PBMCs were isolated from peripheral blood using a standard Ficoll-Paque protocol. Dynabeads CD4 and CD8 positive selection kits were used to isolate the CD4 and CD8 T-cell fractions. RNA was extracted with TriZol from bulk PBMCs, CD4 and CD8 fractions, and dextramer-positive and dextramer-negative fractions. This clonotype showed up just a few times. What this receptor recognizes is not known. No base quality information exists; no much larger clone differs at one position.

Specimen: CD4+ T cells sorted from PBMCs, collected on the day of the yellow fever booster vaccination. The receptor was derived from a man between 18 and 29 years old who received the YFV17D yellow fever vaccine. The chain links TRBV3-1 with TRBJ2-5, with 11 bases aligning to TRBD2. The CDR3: CASSLKALAGAQYF. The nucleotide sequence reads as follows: TGTGCCAGCAGCCTAAAGGCACTAGCGGGGGCCCAGTACTTC.